This is a list of T cell receptor beta chains from one sample in a study of shared clonotypes between healthy human individuals. Method: immunoSEQ multiplex PCR; TCRdb's copy keeps in-frame clones and lacks some. The profile shows a few million clones, approximately 92% of them singletons. Material for sequencing was naive CD4+ T cells sorted from blood. The receptors were gathered from a man aged 18 to 30 in good health. The CDR3 runs from the conserved cysteine through the conserved F or W. A D gene is named only where the DNA matches it firmly. Where a row states a size, it is once, few, many or the class of an expanded clone; other rows omit it.

size	D	V	J	DNA	CDR3
-	TRBD2	TRBV5-4	TRBJ2-7	TGTGCCAGCAGCTTCTCTAGCGGGAGGGCCTACGAGCAGTACTTC	CASSFSSGRAYEQYF
-	TRBD1	TRBV4-1	TRBJ2-1	TGCGCCAGCAGCCAGCGGGTTGGGACAGGGGGAGAAGAGCAGTTCTTC	CASSQRVGTGGEEQFF
-	TRBD1	TRBV7-6	TRBJ1-4	TGTGCCAGCAGCTTAGGACAGGGAGAGAGGAAACTGTTTTTT	CASSLGQGERKLFF
-	-	TRBV7-2	TRBJ2-7	TGTGCCAGCAGCTTAATGGGACGTTACGAGCAGTACTTC	CASSLMGRYEQYF
-	TRBD1	TRBV11-2	TRBJ1-3	TGTGCCAGCAGCTCGACAGGGTTCAGGAACACCATATATTTT	CASSSTGFRNTIYF
-	-	TRBV10-3	TRBJ2-5	TGTGCCATCAGTGAGTCTAGCGGAGAGACCCAGTACTTC	CAISESSGETQYF
-	-	TRBV25-1	TRBJ2-3	TGTGCCAGCAGTGCCCTCGGCGGCAGCCTAAGCACAGATACGCAGTATTTT	CASSALGGSLSTDTQYF
-	-	TRBV15	TRBJ1-1	TGTGCCACCAACATGTGGGGAAAATCAGAAGCTTTCTTT	CATNMWGKSEAFF
-	-	TRBV6-5	TRBJ1-2	TGTGCCAGCAGTTCTGGGGGCAGGAGCACCTTC	CASSSGGRSTF
-	TRBD2	TRBV6-1	TRBJ2-3	TGTGCCAGCAGTGAACTAGCGGGGGTCGCAGATACGCAGTATTTT	CASSELAGVADTQYF
-	-	TRBV7-3	TRBJ2-2	TGTGCCAGCAGCCTAGGGAACACCGGGGAGCTGTTTTTT	CASSLGNTGELFF
-	-	TRBV4-3	TRBJ2-3	TGCGCCAGCAGCCAAGTGGGGCAGGGAAGCACAGATACGCAGTATTTT	CASSQVGQGSTDTQYF
-	TRBD2	TRBV7-9	TRBJ2-3	TGTGCCAGCAGCTTCCGCGGGAGGGCTCCAGGGACAGATACGCAGTATTTT	CASSFRGRAPGTDTQYF
-	-	TRBV5-6	TRBJ1-6	TGTGCCAGCAGCTTAGCCAGGGGCTATAATTCACCCCTCCACTTT	CASSLARGYNSPLHF
-	-	TRBV19	TRBJ2-3	TGTGCCAGTAGTGGGGGCAGGGCTACAGATACGCAGTATTTT	CASSGGRATDTQYF
-	TRBD1	TRBV29-1	TRBJ2-3	TGCAGCGTCGCACAGGGGGCGGCGCAGTATTTT	CSVAQGAAQYF
-	TRBD2	TRBV6-1	TRBJ2-3	TGTGCCAGCAGTGCAGGATTTAGCGGGGGCACAGATACGCAGTATTTT	CASSAGFSGGTDTQYF
-	TRBD2	TRBV7-2	TRBJ2-1	TGTGCCAGCAGCCTTAGCGGGAGCGACAATGAGCAGTTCTTC	CASSLSGSDNEQFF
-	TRBD2	TRBV27	TRBJ2-2	TGTGCCAGCGGAAGAAGGGACTACAACACCGGGGAGCTGTTTTTT	CASGRRDYNTGELFF
-	TRBD1	TRBV30	TRBJ2-7	TGTGCCTGGAGGAGAGGAACAGGGGCCTCCTACGAGCAGTACTTC	CAWRRGTGASYEQYF
-	-	TRBV6-1	TRBJ2-5	TGTGCCAGCAGCCCGACGGCTGAATCTACCCAGTACTTC	CASSPTAESTQYF
few	-	TRBV30	TRBJ1-5	TGTGCCTGGAGTGTATTGGCTCAGCCCCAGCATTTT	CAWSVLAQPQHF
-	-	TRBV5-1	TRBJ2-4	TGCGCCAGCACGACCGAAAATGGAAACATTCAGTACTTC	CASTTENGNIQYF
-	TRBD2	TRBV7-9	TRBJ2-1	TGTGCCAGCAGCCCCCGGGGGGGCGGGACGGCCTACAATGAGCAGTTCTTC	CASSPRGGGTAYNEQFF
-	-	TRBV30	TRBJ1-1	TGTGCCTGGAGTGTACTTGACAGGATGAACACTGAAGCTTTCTTT	CAWSVLDRMNTEAFF
-	-	TRBV9	TRBJ1-2	TGTGCCAGCAGCGTAGGTTTTATTTGGGGTCCCCAAGGGAGCTACACCTTC	CASSVGFIWGPQGSYTF
-	-	TRBV6-6	TRBJ2-1	TGTGCCAGCAGTTACTCGAGTAGCTCCAATGAGCAGTTCTTC	CASSYSSSSNEQFF
few	-	TRBV9	TRBJ2-7	TGTGCCAGCAGCTCCTCATCCTACGAGCAGTACTTC	CASSSSSYEQYF
-	-	TRBV5-1	TRBJ2-2	TGCGCCAGCAGCGCCGCCGGGACATTGAACACCGGGGAGCTGTTTTTT	CASSAAGTLNTGELFF
-	TRBD1	TRBV30	TRBJ1-2	TGTGCCTGGAGTAGGACAGGGTCCGGAGGCTACACCTTC	CAWSRTGSGGYTF
-	-	TRBV6-1	TRBJ1-2	TGTGCCAGCACCCATCCAATTGGGGGCTACACCTTC	CASTHPIGGYTF
-	-	TRBV2	TRBJ1-1	TGTGCCAGCAGTGACAGGTTGAACACTGAAGCTTTCTTT	CASSDRLNTEAFF
-	-	TRBV14	TRBJ1-1	TGTGCCAGCGGGAGATACATGAACACTGAAGCTTTCTTT	CASGRYMNTEAFF
-	-	TRBV15	TRBJ1-1	TGTGCCACCAGCGGACACGGGGCCACGGAGGTGGCTTTCTTT	CATSGHGATEVAFF
-	TRBD2	TRBV9	TRBJ2-3	TGTGCCAGCAGCGTAGCTAGCGGGCAGAGCACAGATACGCAGTATTTT	CASSVASGQSTDTQYF
-	-	TRBV30	TRBJ2-7	TGTGCCTGGTCCCGGGGCTCTGCTAGGGAGCAGTACTTC	CAWSRGSAREQYF
-	TRBD1	TRBV18	TRBJ1-5	TGTGCCAGCTCACCACGACAGGGGGTAGACAATCAGCCCCAGCATTTT	CASSPRQGVDNQPQHF
-	TRBD2	TRBV7-7	TRBJ2-1	TGTGCTAGCAGCGCTGGACTAGGTTTGAATGAGCAGTTCTTC	CASSAGLGLNEQFF
-	TRBD1	TRBV19	TRBJ1-2	TGTGCCAGTAGTAGATCCGGGACAGACATCTTAGGCTATGGCTACACCTTC	CASSRSGTDILGYGYTF
-	-	TRBV5-3	TRBJ2-5	TGTGCCAGAAGCTTGGACAGTCTACACCCCTGGCCCCCAGAGACCCAGTACTTC	CARSLDSLHPWPPETQYF
-	TRBD1	TRBV7-9	TRBJ1-2	TGTGCCAGCAGGGGACAGGGCTATGGCTACACCTTC	CASRGQGYGYTF
-	-	TRBV29-1	TRBJ1-5	TGCAGCGTTGACGGGGGCCTTAATCAGCCCCAGCATTTT	CSVDGGLNQPQHF